This TCR beta chain appears in the sequencing data of a study of early stage breast cancer tumors. This clone has a handful of counts. Its specificity is not known. V gave up 6 bases and J gave up 6 bases, with 15 bases separating them. The CDR3 extends over 13 amino acids. Germline CDR1 is SGHTA and CDR2 is FQGNSA. Libraries were prepared by immunoSEQ multiplex PCR; TCRdb keeps only in-frame clonotypes and omits some of them. In the table there are several thousand clones, 71% of which are singletons. The study's findings and limits: Commonly generated sequences made up most enriched TCRB sequences shared between patients. Unsorted bulk genomic DNA sequencing lacked pairing and functional marker data.

This clonotype originated in a person between 60 and 70 years old with breast cancer. This sequence joins TRBV7-2 and TRBJ2-7; a possible D gene is TRBD2 (6 bases). The sample was normal breast tissue next to the tumor. The CDR3 loop is CASRVLMGGEQYF. For the CDR3, the DNA is TGTGCCAGCAGAGTCCTCATGGGGGGCGAGCAGTACTTC.